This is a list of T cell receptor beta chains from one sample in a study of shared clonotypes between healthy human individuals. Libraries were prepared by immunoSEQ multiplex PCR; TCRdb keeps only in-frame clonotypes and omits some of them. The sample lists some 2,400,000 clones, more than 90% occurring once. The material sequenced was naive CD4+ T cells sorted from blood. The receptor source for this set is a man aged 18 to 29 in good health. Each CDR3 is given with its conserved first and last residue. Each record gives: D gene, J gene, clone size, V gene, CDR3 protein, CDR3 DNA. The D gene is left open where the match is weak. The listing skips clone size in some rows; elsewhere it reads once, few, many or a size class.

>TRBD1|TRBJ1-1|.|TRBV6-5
CASSYSRQGRTEAFF
TGTGCCAGCAGTTACTCCAGACAGGGTCGCACTGAAGCTTTCTTT
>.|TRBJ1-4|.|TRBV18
CASSPPEQRSLNEKLFF
TGTGCCAGCTCACCACCAGAACAGCGGTCCCTTAATGAAAAACTGTTTTTT
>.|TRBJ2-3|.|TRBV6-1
CASSGGRGDTQYF
TGTGCCAGCAGTGGTGGCAGGGGAGATACGCAGTATTTT
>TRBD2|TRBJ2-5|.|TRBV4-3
CASSQEVAGLAGETQYF
TGCGCCAGCAGCCAAGAGGTTGCGGGACTAGCGGGAGAGACCCAGTACTTC
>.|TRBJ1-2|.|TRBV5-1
CASSLTVIYGYTF
TGCGCCAGCAGCTTGACAGTCATCTATGGCTACACCTTC
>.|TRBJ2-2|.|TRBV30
CAWSVRGTGTNTGELFF
TGTGCCTGGAGTGTACGGGGTACGGGGACGAACACCGGGGAGCTGTTTTTT
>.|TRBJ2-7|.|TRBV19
CATASGRLSYEQYF
TGTGCCACTGCCTCTGGGCGGCTCTCCTACGAGCAGTACTTC
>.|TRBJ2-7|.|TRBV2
CASSGRVGSQDEQYF
TGTGCCAGCAGCGGTAGGGTTGGGAGTCAGGACGAGCAGTACTTC
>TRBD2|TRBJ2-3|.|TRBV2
CASKPAGGPVDTQYF
TGTGCCAGCAAACCAGCGGGAGGGCCCGTAGATACGCAGTATTTT
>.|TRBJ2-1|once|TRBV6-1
CASSDRGIGLSGYNEQFF
TGTGCCAGCAGTGACCGGGGGATAGGTCTCTCGGGGTACAATGAGCAGTTCTTC
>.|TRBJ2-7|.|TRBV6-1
CASSDQRGNYEQYF
TGTGCCAGCAGTGATCAAAGGGGGAACTACGAGCAGTACTTC
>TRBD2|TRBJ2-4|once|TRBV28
CASSDLGEGIAKNIQYF
TGTGCCAGCAGTGACCTCGGGGAGGGGATAGCCAAAAACATTCAGTACTTC
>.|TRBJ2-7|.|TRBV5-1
CASAAGPPYEQYF
TGCGCCAGCGCGGCGGGGCCCCCCTACGAGCAGTACTTC
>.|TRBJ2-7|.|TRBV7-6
CASSLGPGKPYEQYF
TGTGCCAGCAGCTTAGGACCGGGAAAACCCTACGAGCAGTACTTC
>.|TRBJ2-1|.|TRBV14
CASSQDRYNEQFF
TGTGCCAGCAGCCAAGATCGCTACAATGAGCAGTTCTTC
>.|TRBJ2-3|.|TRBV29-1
CSVEDRGRNRDTQYF
TGCAGCGTTGAAGATCGGGGCAGAAACCGGGATACGCAGTATTTT
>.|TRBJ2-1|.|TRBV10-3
CAISGLDKGGFEQFF
TGTGCCATCAGTGGGTTAGATAAGGGGGGGTTTGAGCAGTTCTTC
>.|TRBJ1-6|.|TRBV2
CASRLGQWEDSPLHF
TGTGCCAGCAGACTCGGACAGTGGGAAGATTCACCCCTCCACTTT
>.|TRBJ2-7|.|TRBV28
CASSLRMFSYEQYF
TGTGCCAGCAGTTTACGCATGTTTTCCTACGAGCAGTACTTC
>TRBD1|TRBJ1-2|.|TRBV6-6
CASRRDRGGYGYTF
TGTGCCAGCAGAAGGGACAGGGGGGGCTATGGCTACACCTTC
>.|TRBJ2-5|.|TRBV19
CASSIAGQETQYF
TGTGCCAGTAGTATTGCGGGACAAGAGACCCAGTACTTC
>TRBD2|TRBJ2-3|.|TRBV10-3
CAISQSSGGGDTQYF
TGTGCCATCAGTCAATCTAGCGGGGGTGGGGATACGCAGTATTTT
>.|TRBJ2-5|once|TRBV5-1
CASSADAETQYF
TGCGCCAGCAGCGCGGATGCGGAGACCCAGTACTTC
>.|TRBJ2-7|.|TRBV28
CASRPPGPNWYEQYF
TGTGCCAGCAGACCTCCGGGCCCCAACTGGTACGAGCAGTACTTC
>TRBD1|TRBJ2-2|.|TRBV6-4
CASSAGTGATGELFF
TGTGCCAGCAGCGCCGGGACAGGGGCCACCGGGGAGCTGTTTTTT
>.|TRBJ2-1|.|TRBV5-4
CASSIDRNEQFF
TGTGCCAGCAGCATAGACCGCAATGAGCAGTTCTTC
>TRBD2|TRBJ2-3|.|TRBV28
CASSSPSGGQTDTQYF
TGTGCCAGCAGTTCTCCTAGCGGGGGGCAAACAGATACGCAGTATTTT
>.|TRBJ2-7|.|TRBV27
CASSLGPGPTYEQYF
TGTGCCAGCAGTTTAGGCCCGGGGCCAACCTACGAGCAGTACTTC
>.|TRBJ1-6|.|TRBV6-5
CASSGSGNSPLHF
TGTGCCAGCAGTGGGTCAGGAAATTCACCCCTCCACTTT
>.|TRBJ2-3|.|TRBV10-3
CAIRNGAGSDTQYF
TGTGCCATCAGAAATGGGGCGGGGTCAGATACGCAGTATTTT
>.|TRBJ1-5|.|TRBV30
CAWSVRGSNQPQHF
TGTGCCTGGAGTGTTAGAGGAAGTAATCAGCCCCAGCATTTT
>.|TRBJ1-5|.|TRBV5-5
CASSLSAQSNQPQHF
TGTGCCAGCAGCTTGTCAGCACAGAGCAATCAGCCCCAGCATTTT
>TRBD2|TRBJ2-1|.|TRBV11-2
CASSPGLGAYNEQFF
TGTGCCAGCAGCCCGGGACTAGGGGCCTACAATGAGCAGTTCTTC
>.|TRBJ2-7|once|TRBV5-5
CASSLGDIGVYEQYF
TGTGCCAGCAGCTTGGGCGACATCGGAGTCTACGAGCAGTACTTC
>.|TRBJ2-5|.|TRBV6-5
CASSYSGREQYF
TGTGCCAGCAGTTACTCCGGCCGAGAGCAGTACTTC
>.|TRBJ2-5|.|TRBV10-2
CASSRTMGETQYF
TGCGCCAGCAGTAGGACTATGGGAGAGACCCAGTACTTC
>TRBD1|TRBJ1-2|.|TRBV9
CASSRKGASAGGYGYTF
TGTGCCAGCAGCCGTAAAGGGGCCTCCGCAGGGGGCTATGGCTACACCTTC
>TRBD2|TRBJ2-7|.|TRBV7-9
CARSGSTTSDSSYEQYF
TGTGCCCGCAGCGGATCGACAACTAGCGATAGCTCCTACGAGCAGTACTTC
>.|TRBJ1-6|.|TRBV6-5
CASSYGIGRDSPLHF
TGTGCCAGCAGTTACGGGATAGGGAGGGATTCACCCCTCCACTTT
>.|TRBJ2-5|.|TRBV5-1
CASSLERGPQETQYF
TGCGCCAGCAGCTTGGAACGGGGACCACAAGAGACCCAGTACTTC
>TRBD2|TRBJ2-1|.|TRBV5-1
CASSPGTSGSYNEQFF
TGCGCCAGCAGCCCGGGGACTAGCGGGAGTTACAATGAGCAGTTCTTC
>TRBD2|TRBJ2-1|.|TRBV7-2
CASSLVLAGNNEQFF
TGTGCCAGCAGCTTAGTTCTAGCGGGAAACAATGAGCAGTTCTTC
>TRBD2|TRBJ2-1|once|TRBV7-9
CASSSRLAPYNEQFF
TGTGCCAGCAGCTCCCGACTAGCCCCCTACAATGAGCAGTTCTTC
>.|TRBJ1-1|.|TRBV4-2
CASSQGWDTEAFF
TGTGCCAGCAGCCAGGGATGGGACACTGAAGCTTTCTTT